The entry below gives a single T cell receptor (beta chain) sequence along with its context. Antigen specificity is unknown. Other DNA sequences in this sample translate to the same CDR3. Genomic DNA from each subset was divided evenly over several immunoSEQ plates. Authors' analysis steps: Owing to the provision of junction-only sequences devoid of quality scores by immunoSEQ, filtering differed. Sequencing was performed with immunoSEQ multiplex PCR; in TCRdb, only in-frame clones are kept and a portion is missing. The V and J calls and the clone size are those of that table, but D and trimming were determined from the DNA. The table lists more than 400,000 clones, around 96% of them singletons. Into CD45RA+ naive and CD45RA-negative memory subsets, the CD4+ cells were split. Germline CDR1 and CDR2: SEHNR and FQNEAQ (reference sequence). The ends were cut back, 1 base at V and 4 bases at J, with 7 bases in the middle. CDR3 length: 13 amino acids.

These data belong to a study of shared clonotypes between healthy human individuals. Study conclusions and caveats: Clonotypes that were shared across four donors made up approximately 5.1% of naive CD4 clonotypes.

V is TRBV7-9 and J is TRBJ1-1; perhaps TRBD1 as D (6 bases). The sequence was collected from a woman in her thirties in good health. The sample comprised naive CD4+ T cells sorted from blood. The subset: CD45RA+ positively selected. The CDR3 region is CASSLEGGTEAFF. Written as DNA, the CDR3 is TGTGCCAGCAGCTTAGAGGGGGGCACTGAAGCTTTCTTT.